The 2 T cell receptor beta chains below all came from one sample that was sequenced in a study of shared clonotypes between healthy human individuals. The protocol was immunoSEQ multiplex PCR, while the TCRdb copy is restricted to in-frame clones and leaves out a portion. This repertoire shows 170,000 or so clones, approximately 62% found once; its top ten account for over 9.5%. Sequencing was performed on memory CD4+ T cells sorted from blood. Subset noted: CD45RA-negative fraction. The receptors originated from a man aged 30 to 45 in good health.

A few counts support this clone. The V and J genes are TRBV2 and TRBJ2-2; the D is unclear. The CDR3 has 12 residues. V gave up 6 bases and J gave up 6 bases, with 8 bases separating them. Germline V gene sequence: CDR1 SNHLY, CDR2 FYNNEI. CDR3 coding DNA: TGTGCCAGCAGCCGGCAGTCCGGGGAGCTGTTTTTT. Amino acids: CASSRQSGELFF.

CDR3 nucleotides: TGTGCCAGTAGTATAGGCCTGCCAGATACGCAGTATTTT. Its protein product is CASSIGLPDTQYF. The V gene is TRBV19, the J gene TRBJ2-3; no clear D gene. The germline CDR1 and CDR2 sequences are LNHDA and SQIVND (reference sequence). V was pared by 1 base and J by 4 bases, with 6 bases between. The CDR3 extends over 13 amino acids.